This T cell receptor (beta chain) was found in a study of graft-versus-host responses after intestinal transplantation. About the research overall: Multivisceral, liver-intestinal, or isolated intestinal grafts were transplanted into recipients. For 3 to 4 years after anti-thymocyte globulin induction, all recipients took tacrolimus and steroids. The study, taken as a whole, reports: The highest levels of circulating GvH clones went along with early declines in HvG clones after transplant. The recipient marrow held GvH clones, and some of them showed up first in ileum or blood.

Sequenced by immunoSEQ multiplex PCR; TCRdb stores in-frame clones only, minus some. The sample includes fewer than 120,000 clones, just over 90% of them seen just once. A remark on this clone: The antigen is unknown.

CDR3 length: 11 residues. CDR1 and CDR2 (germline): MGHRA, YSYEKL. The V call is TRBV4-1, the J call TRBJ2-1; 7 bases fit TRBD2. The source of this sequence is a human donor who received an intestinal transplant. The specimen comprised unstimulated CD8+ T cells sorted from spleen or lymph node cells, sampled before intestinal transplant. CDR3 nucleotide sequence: TGCGTAGCGGGTGACTACAATGAGCAGTTCTTC. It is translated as CVAGDYNEQFF.